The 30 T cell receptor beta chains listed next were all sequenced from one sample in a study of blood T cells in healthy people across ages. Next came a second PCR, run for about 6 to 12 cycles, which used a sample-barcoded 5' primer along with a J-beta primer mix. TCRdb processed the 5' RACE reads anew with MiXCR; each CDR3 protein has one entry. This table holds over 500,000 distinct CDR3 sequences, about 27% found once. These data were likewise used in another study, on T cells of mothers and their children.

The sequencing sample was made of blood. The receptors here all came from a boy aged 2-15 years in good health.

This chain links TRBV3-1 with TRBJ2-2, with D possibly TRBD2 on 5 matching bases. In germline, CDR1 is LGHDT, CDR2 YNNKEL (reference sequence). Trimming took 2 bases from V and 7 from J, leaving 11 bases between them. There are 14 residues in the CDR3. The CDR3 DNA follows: TGTGCCAGCAGCCAAACTAGAGGGTACGGGGAGCTGTTTTTT. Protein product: CASSQTRGYGELFF.

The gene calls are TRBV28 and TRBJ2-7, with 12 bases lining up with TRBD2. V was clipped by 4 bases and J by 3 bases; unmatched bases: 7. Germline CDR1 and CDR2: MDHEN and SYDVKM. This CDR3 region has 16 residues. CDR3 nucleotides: TGTGCCAGCAGTTCAACCACTAGCGGGGGGCTCTACGAGCAGTACTTC. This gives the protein CASSSTTSGGLYEQYF.

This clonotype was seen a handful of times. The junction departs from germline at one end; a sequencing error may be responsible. The CDR3 DNA reads TGTGCCACCAGCGGAGAAGGGACAGGGGTAGGCACTGAAGCTTTCTTT. Protein product: CATSGEGTGVGTEAFF. The chain uses TRBV15 and TRBJ1-1; the match to TRBD1 covers 10 bases. Germline-derived CDR1 and CDR2 are LNHNV and YYDKDF (reference sequence). This CDR3 is built from 16 residues.

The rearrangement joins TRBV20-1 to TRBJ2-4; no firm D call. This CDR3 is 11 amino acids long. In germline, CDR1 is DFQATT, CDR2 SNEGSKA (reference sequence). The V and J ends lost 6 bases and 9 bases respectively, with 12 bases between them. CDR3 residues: CSAEDPPIQYF. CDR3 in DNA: TGCAGTGCAGAAGACCCGCCCATTCAGTACTTC.

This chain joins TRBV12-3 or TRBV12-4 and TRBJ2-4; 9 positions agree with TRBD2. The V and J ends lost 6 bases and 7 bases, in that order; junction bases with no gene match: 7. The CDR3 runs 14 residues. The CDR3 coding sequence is TGTGCCAGCAGACTAGCGGGTCCAGCGAACATTCAGTACTTC. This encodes CASRLAGPANIQYF.

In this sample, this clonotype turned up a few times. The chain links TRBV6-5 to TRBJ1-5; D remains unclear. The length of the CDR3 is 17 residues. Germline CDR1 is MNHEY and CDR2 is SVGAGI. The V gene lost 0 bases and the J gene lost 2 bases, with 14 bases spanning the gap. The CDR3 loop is CASSYSIPGSGNQPQHF. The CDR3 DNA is TGTGCCAGCAGTTACTCGATTCCCGGTTCGGGCAATCAGCCCCAGCATTTT.

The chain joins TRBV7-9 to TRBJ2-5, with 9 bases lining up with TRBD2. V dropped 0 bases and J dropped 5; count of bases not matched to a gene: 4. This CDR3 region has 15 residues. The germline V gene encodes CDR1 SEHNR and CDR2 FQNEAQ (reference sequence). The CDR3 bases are TGTGCCAGCAGCTTAGCCGGGACTAGCAGGGAGACCCAGTACTTC. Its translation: CASSLAGTSRETQYF.

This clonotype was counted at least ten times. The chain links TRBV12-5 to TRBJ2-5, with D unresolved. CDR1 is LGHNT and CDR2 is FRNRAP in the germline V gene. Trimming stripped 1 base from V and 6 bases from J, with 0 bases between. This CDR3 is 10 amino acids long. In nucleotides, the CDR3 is TGTGCTAGTGGTTTGGAGACCCAGTACTTC. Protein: CASGLETQYF.

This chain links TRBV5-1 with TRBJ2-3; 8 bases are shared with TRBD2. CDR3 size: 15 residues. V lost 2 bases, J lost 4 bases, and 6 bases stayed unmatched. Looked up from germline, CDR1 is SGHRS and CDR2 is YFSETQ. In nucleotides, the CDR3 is TGCGCCAGCAGCTTAAATAGCGGGGTAGCAGATACGCAGTATTTT. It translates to CASSLNSGVADTQYF.

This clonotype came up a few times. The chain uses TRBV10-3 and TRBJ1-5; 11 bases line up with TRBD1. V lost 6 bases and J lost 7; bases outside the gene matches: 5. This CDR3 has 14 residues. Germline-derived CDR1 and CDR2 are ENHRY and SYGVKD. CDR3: CAISRTGGGQPQHF. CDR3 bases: TGTGCCATCAGCAGGACAGGGGGCGGACAGCCCCAGCATTTT.

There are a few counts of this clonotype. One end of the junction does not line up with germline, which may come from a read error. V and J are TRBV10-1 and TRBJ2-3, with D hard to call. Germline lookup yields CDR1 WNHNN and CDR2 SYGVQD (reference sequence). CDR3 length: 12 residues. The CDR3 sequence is CASSGTADAQYF. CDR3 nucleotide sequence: TGCGCCAGCAGTGGGACGGCAGATGCGCAGTATTTT.

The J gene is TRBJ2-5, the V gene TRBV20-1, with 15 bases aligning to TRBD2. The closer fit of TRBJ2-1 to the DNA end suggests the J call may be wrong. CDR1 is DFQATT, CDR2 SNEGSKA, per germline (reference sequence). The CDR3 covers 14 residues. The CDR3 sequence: CSAPGLAGGREQFF. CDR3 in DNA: TGCAGTGCCCCGGGACTAGCGGGAGGCCGGGAGCAGTTCTTC.

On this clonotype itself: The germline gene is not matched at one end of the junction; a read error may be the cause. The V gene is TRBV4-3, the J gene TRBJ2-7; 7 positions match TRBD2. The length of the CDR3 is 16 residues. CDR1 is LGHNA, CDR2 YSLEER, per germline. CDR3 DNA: TGCGCCAGCAGCCCTTTTCCGGCGGGAGAATTCTACAAGCAGTACTTC. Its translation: CASSPFPAGEFYKQYF.

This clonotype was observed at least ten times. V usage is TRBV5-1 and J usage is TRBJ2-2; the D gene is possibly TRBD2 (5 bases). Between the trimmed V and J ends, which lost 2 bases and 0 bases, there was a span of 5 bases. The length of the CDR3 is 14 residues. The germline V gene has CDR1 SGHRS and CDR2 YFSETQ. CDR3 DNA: TGCGCCAGCAGCTTCGGGGCGAACACCGGGGAGCTGTTTTTT. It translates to CASSFGANTGELFF.

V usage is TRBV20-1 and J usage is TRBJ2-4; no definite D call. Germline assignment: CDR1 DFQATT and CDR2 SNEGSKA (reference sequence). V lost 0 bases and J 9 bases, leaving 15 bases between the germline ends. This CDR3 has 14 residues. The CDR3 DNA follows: TGCAGTGCTAGAGATAGGAGCAGTCAAGGCATTCAGTACTTC. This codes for CSARDRSSQGIQYF.

CDR3 nucleotide sequence: TGCGCCAGCAGTGACGGGGCTAATGAAAAACTGTTTTTT. Protein: CASSDGANEKLFF. The V and J genes are TRBV10-2 and TRBJ1-4; D remains unclear. The ends were cut back, 3 bases at V and 3 bases at J, with 5 bases in the middle. The CDR3 sequence is 13 residues long. In germline, CDR1 is WSHSY, CDR2 SAAADI.

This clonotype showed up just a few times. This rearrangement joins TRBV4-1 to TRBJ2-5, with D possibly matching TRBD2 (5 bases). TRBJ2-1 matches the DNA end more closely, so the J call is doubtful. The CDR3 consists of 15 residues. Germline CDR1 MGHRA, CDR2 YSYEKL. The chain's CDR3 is CASSQVLATKSEQFF. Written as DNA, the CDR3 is TGCGCCAGCAGCCAAGTTTTGGCGACTAAATCTGAGCAGTTCTTC.

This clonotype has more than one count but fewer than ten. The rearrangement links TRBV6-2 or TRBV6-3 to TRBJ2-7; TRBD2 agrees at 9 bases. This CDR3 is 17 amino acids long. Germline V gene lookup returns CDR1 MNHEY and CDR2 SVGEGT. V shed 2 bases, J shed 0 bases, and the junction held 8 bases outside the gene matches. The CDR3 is CASSYRSPGLASYEQYF. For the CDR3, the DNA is TGTGCCAGCAGTTACCGGAGTCCGGGACTAGCCTCCTACGAGCAGTACTTC.

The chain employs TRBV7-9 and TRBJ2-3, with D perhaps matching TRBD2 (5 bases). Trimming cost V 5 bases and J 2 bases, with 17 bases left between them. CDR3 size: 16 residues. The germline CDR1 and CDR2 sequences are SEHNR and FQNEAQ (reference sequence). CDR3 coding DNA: TGTGCCAGCAGCCTCGCCCGCGGACTCCCCACAGATACGCAGTATTTT. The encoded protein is CASSLARGLPTDTQYF.

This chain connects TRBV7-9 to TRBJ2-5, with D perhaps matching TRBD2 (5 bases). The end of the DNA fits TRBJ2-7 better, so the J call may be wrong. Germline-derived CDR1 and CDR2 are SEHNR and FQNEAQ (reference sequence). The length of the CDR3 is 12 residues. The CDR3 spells CASSPSAGEQYF. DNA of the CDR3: TGTGCCAGCAGCCCATCGGCGGGCGAGCAGTACTTC.

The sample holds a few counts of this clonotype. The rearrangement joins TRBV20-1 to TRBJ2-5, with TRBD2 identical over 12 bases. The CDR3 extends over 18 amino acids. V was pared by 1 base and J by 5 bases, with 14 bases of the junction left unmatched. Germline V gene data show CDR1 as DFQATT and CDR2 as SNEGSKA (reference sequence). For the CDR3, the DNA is TGCAGTGCTAGAGGAGGGCTAGCGGGGGGGTTATCCGAGGAGACCCAGTACTTC. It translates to CSARGGLAGGLSEETQYF.

The CDR3 region is CASSYLASGRLASYEQYF. CDR3 nucleotide sequence: TGTGCCAGCAGCTACCTTGCGAGCGGGAGGTTAGCTTCCTACGAGCAGTACTTC. The V gene is TRBV7-2, the J gene TRBJ2-5, with 9 bases that match TRBD2. The J call may be mistaken, given a closer DNA end match to TRBJ2-7. The CDR3 runs to 18 residues. The germline CDR1 and CDR2 sequences are SGHTA and FQGNSA.

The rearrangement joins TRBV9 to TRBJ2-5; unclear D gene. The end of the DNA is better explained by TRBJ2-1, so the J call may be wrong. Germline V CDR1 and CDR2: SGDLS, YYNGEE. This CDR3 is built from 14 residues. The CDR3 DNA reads TGTGCCAGCAGCGTAGGCGGCACCCACAATGAGCAGTTCTTC. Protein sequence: CASSVGGTHNEQFF.

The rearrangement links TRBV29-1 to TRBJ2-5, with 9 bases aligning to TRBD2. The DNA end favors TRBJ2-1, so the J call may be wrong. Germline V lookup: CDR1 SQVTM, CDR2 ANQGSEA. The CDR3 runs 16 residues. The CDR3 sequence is CSVVGSGSKLRNEQFF. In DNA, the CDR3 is TGCAGCGTTGTTGGTAGCGGGAGTAAACTGAGGAATGAGCAGTTCTTC.

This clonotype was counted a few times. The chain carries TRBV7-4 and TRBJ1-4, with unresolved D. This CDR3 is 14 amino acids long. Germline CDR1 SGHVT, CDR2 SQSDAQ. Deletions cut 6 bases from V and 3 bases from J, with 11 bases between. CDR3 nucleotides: TGTGCCAGCAGTACCGGCAGGTCTAATGAAAAACTGTTTTTT. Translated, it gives CASSTGRSNEKLFF.

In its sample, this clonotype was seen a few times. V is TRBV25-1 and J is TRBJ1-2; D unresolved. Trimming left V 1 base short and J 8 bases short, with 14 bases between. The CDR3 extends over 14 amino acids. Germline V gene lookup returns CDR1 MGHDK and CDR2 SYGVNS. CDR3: CASSELGRDGGYTF. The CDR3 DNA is TGTGCCAGCAGTGAATTAGGAAGGGATGGCGGCTACACCTTC.

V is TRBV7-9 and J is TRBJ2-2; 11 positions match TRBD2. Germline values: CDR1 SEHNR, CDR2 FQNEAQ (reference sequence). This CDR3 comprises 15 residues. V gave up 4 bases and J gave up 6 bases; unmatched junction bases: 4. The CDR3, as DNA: TGTGCCAGCAGCTCACTAGCGGGGGAATCCGGGGAGCTGTTTTTT. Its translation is CASSSLAGESGELFF.

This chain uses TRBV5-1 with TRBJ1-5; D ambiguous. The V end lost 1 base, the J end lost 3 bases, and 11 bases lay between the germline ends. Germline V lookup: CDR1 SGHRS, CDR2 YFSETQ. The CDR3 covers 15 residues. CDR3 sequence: CASSLYGNLNQPQHF. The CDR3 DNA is TGCGCCAGCAGCTTGTATGGGAACCTCAATCAGCCCCAGCATTTT.

CDR3: CASNDRGYEQYF. In DNA form, the CDR3 reads TGTGCCAGCAACGACAGGGGGTACGAGCAGTACTTC. This chain connects TRBV3-1 to TRBJ2-7; 9 positions agree with TRBD1. V was clipped by 7 bases and J by 4 bases; unmatched bases: 2. The length of the CDR3 is 12 residues. Germline V gives CDR1 LGHDT, CDR2 YNNKEL (reference sequence).

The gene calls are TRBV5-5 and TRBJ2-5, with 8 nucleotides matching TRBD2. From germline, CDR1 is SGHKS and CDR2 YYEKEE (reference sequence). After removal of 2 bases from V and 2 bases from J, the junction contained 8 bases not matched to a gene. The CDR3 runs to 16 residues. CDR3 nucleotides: TGTGCCAGCAGCTTTGGTTTTAGCGGGGAACAAGAGACCCAGTACTTC. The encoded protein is CASSFGFSGEQETQYF. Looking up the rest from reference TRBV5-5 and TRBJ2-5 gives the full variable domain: DAGVTQSPTHLIKTRGQQVTLRCSPISGHKSVSWYQQVLGQGPQFIFQYYEKEERGRGNFPDRFSARQFPNYSSELNVNALLLGDSALYLCASSFGFSGEQETQYFGPGTRLLVL.